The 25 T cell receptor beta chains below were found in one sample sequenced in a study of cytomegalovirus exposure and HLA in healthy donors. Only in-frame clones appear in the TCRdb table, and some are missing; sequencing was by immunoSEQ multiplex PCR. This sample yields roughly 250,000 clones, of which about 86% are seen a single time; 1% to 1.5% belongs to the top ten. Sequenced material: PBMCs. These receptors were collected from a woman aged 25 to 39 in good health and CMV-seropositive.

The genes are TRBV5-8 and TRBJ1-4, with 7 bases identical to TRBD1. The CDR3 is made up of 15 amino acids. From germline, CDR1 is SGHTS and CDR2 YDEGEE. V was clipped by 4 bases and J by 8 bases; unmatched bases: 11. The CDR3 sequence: CASSLETGYGEKLFF. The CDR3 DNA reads TGTGCCAGCAGCCTTGAGACAGGGTATGGAGAAAAACTGTTTTTT.

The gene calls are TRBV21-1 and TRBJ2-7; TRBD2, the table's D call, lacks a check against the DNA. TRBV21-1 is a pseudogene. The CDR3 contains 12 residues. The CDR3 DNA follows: TGTGCCAGCAGCAAACCTACTACCGAGCAGTACTTC. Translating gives CASSKPTTEQYF.

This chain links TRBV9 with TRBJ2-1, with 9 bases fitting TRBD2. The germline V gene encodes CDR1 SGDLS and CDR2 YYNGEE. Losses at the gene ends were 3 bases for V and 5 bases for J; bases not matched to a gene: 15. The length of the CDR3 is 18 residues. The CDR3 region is CASSANGGLSGRHNEQFF. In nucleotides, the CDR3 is TGTGCCAGCAGCGCGAACGGGGGTTTGAGCGGGAGGCACAATGAGCAGTTCTTC.

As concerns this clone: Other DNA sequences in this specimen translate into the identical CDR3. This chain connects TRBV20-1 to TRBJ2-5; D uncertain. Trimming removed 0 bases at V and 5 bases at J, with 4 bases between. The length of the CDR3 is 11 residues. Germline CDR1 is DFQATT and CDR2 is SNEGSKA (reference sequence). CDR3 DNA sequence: TGCAGTGCTAGAGATCTTGAGACCCAGTACTTC. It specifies CSARDLETQYF.

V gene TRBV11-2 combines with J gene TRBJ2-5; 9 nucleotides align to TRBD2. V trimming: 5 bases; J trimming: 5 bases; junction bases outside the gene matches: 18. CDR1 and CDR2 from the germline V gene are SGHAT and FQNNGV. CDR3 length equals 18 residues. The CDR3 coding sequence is TGTGCCAGCAGCCTTTATAGCTTGGTAGCGGGAGTTGTCGAGACCCAGTACTTC. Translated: CASSLYSLVAGVVETQYF.

This chain's CDR3 is CAISASTNQPQHF. In DNA, the CDR3 is TGTGCCATCAGTGCTAGCACAAATCAGCCCCAGCATTTT. The chain uses TRBV10-3 and TRBJ1-5; D not certain. The germline CDR1 and CDR2 sequences are ENHRY and SYGVKD. The CDR3 consists of 13 residues. The V end was cut by 4 bases, the J end by 4 bases, with 8 bases between.

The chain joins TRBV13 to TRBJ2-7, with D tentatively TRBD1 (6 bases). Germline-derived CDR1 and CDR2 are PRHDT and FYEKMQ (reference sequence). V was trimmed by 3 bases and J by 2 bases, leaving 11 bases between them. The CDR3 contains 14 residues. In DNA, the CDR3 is TGTGCCAGCAGCTTTTCGGACAGCCCCTACGAGCAGTACTTC. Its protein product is CASSFSDSPYEQYF.

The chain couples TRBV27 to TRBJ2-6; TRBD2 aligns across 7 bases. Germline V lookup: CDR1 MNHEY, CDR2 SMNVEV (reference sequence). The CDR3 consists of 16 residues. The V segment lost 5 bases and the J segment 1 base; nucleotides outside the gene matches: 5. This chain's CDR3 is CASSNWGGSGANVLTF. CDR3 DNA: TGTGCCAGCAGTAATTGGGGGGGGTCTGGGGCCAACGTCCTGACTTTC.

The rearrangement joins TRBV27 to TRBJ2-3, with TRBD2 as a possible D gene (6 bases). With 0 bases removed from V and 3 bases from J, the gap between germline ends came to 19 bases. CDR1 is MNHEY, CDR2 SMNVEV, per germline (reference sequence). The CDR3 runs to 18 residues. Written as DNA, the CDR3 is TGTGCCAGCAGTTTATCTCCCTGGCGGGAAAGTCATACAGATACGCAGTATTTT. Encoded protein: CASSLSPWRESHTDTQYF.

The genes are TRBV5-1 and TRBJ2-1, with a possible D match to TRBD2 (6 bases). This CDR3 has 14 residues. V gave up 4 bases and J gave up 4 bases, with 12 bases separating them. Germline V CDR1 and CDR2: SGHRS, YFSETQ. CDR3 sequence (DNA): TGCGCCAGCAGCCCAGTAGCGGCTTACAATGAGCAGTTCTTC. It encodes CASSPVAAYNEQFF.

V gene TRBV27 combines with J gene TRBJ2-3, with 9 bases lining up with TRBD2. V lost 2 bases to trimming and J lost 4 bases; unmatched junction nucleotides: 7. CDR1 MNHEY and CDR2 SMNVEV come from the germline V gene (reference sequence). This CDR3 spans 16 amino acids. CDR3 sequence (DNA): TGTGCCAGCAGTTTAGCGGCGGGAGGGTGGGCAGATACGCAGTATTTT. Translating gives CASSLAAGGWADTQYF.

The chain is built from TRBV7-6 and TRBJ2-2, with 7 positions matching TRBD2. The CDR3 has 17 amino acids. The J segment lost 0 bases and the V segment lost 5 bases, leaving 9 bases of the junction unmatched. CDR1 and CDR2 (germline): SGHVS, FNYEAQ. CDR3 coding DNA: TGTGCCAGCAGCCCCGGGACTACCCCATCGAACACCGGGGAGCTGTTTTTT. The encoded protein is CASSPGTTPSNTGELFF.

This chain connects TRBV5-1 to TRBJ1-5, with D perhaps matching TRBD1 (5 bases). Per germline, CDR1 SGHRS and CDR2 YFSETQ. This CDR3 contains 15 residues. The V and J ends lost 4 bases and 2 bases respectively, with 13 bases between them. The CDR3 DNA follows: TGCGCCAGCAGCGTAACAGGATCGGGCAATCAGCCCCAGCATTTT. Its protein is CASSVTGSGNQPQHF.

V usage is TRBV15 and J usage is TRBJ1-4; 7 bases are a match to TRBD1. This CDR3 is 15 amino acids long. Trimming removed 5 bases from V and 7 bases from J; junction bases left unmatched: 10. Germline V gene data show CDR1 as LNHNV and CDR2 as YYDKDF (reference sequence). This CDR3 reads CATSGQDRRSEKLFF. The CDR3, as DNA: TGTGCCACCAGCGGACAGGACAGGAGGAGTGAAAAACTGTTTTTT. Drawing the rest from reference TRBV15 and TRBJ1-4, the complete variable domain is DAMVIQNPRYQVTQFGKPVTLSCSQTLNHNVMYWYQQKSSQAPKLLFHYYDKDFNNEADTPDNFQSRRPNTSFCFLDIRSPGLGDTAMYLCATSGQDRRSEKLFFGSGTQLSVL.

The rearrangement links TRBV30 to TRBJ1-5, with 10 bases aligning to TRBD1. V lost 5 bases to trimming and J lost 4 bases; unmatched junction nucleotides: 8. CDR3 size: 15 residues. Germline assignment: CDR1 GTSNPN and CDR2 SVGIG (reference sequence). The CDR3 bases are TGTGCCTGGGGCGACAGGGGGCGAAGTAATCAGCCCCAGCATTTT. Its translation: CAWGDRGRSNQPQHF.

The CDR3 DNA reads as TGTGCCAGCCGTCGACAGGGTTTAAACACTGAAGCTTTCTTT. This encodes CASRRQGLNTEAFF. The genes are TRBV7-2 and TRBJ1-1; TRBD1 matches at 7 bases. J was trimmed by 2 bases and V by 8 bases; bases with no gene match: 8. Germline V gene sequence: CDR1 SGHTA, CDR2 FQGNSA. The CDR3 totals 14 residues.

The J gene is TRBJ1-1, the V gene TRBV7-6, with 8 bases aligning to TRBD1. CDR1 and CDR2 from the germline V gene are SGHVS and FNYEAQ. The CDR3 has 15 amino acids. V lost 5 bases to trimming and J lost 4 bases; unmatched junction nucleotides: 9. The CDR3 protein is CASSHPGTGFTEAFF. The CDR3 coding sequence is TGTGCCAGCAGCCACCCCGGGACAGGATTCACTGAAGCTTTCTTT. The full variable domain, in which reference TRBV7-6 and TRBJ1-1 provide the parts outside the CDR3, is GAGVSQSPRYKVTKRGQDVALRCDPISGHVSLYWYRQALGQGPEFLTYFNYEAQQDKSGLPNDRFSAERPEGSISTLTIQRTEQRDSAMYRCASSHPGTGFTEAFFGQGTRLTVV.

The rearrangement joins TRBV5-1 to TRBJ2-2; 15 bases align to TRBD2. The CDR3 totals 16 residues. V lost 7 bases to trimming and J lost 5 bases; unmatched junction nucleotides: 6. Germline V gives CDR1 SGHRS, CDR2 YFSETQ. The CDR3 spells CASRTSGREETGELFF. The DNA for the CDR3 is TGCGCCAGCCGGACTAGCGGGAGGGAGGAAACCGGGGAGCTGTTTTTT.

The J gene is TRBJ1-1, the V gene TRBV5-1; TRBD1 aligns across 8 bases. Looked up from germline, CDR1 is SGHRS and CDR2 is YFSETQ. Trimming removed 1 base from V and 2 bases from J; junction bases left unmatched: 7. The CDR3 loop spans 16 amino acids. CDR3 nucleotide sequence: TGCGCCAGCAGCTTGATGGCAGGGGGCTTTAACACTGAAGCTTTCTTT. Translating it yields CASSLMAGGFNTEAFF.

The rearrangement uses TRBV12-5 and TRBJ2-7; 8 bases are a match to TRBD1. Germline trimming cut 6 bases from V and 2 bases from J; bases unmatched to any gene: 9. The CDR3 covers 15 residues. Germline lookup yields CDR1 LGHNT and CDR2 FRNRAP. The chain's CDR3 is CASGPRTGPAYEQYF. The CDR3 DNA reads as TGTGCTAGTGGCCCAAGGACAGGGCCTGCCTACGAGCAGTACTTC.

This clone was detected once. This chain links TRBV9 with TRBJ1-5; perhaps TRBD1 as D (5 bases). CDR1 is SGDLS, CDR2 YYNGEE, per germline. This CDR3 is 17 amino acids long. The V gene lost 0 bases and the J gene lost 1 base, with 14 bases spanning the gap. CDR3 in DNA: TGTGCCAGCAGCGTAGGTGGGGGGTTGGTCAGCAATCAGCCCCAGCATTTT. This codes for CASSVGGGLVSNQPQHF.

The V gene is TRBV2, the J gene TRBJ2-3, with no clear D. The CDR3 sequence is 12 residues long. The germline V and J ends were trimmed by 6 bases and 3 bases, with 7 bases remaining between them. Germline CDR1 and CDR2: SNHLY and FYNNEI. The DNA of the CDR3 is TGTGCCAGCAGGTCAGAAACAGATACGCAGTATTTT. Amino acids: CASRSETDTQYF. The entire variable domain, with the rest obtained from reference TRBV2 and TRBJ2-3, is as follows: EPEVTQTPSHQVTQMGQEVILRCVPISNHLYFYWYRQILGQKVEFLVSFYNNEISEKSEIFDDQFSVERPDGSNFTLKIRSTKLEDSAMYFCASRSETDTQYFGPGTRLTVL.

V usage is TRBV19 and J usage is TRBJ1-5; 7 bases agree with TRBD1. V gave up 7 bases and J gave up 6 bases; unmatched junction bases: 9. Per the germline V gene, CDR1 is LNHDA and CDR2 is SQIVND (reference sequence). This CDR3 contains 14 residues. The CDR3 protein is CASKENRGGQPQHF. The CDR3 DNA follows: TGTGCCAGTAAGGAGAACAGGGGAGGTCAGCCCCAGCATTTT.

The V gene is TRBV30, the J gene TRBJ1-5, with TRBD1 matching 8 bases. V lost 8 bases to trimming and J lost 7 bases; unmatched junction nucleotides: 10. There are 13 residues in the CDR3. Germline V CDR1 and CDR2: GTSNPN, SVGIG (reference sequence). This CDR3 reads CAANDRGGQPQHF. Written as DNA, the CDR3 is TGTGCCGCGAACGACAGGGGCGGACAGCCCCAGCATTTT.

CDR3 in DNA: TGTGCCAGCAGCGGGGGACAGGTCTACGAGCAGTACTTC. Amino acid sequence: CASSGGQVYEQYF. This rearrangement joins TRBV7-6 to TRBJ2-7; 8 bases map to TRBD1. CDR3 length: 13 residues. The germline V gene encodes CDR1 SGHVS and CDR2 FNYEAQ. The V and J ends lost 5 bases and 3 bases, in that order; junction bases with no gene match: 3.